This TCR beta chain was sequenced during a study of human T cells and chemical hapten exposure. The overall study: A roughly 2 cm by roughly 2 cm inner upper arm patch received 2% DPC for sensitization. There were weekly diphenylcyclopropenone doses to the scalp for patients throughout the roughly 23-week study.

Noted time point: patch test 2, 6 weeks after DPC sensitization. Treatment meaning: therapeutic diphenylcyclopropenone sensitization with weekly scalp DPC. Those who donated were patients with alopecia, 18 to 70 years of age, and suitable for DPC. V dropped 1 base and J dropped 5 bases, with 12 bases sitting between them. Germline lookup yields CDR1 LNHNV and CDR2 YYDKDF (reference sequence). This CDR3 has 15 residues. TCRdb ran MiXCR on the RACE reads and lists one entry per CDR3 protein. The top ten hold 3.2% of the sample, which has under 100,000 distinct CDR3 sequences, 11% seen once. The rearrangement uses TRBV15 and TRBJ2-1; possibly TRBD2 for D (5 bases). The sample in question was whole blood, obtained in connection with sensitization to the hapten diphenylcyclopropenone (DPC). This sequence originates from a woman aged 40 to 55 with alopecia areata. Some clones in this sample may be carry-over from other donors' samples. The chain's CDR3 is CATSRVTGSHNEQFF. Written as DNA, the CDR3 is TGTGCCACCAGCAGAGTGACGGGGTCCCACAATGAGCAGTTCTTC.